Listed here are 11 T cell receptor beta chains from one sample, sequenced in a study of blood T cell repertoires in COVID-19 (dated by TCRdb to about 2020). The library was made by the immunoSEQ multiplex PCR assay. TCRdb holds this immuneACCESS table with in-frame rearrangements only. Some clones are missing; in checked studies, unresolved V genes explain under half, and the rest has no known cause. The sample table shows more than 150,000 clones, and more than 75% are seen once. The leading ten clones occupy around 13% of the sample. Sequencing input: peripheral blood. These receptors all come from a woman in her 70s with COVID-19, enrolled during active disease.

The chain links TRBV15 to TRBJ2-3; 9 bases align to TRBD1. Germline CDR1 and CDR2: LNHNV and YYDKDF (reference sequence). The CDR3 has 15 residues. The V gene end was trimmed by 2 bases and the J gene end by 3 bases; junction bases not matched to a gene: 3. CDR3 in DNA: TGTGCCACCAGCAGATCGGGACAGGGAACAGATACGCAGTATTTT. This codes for CATSRSGQGTDTQYF. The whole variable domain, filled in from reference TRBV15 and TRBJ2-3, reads DAMVIQNPRYQVTQFGKPVTLSCSQTLNHNVMYWYQQKSSQAPKLLFHYYDKDFNNEADTPDNFQSRRPNTSFCFLDIRSPGLGDTAMYLCATSRSGQGTDTQYFGPGTRLTVL.

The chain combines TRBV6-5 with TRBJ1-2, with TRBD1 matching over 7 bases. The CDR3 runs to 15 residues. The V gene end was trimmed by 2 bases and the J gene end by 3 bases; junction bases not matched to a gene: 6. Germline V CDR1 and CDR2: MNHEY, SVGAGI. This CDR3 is CASSYRQTGHYGYTF. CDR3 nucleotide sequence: TGTGCCAGCAGTTACCGACAGACAGGGCACTATGGCTACACCTTC.

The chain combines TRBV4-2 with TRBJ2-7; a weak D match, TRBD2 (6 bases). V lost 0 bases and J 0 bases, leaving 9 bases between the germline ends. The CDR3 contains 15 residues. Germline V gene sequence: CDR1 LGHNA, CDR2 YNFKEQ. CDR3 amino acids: CASSQDLGSSYEQYF. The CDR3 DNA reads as TGTGCCAGCAGCCAAGATCTCGGGAGCTCCTACGAGCAGTACTTC.

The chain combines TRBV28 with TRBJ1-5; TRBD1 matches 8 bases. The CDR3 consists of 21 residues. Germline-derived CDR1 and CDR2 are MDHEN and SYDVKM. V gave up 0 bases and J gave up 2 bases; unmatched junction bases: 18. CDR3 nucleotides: TGTGCCAGCAGTTTATGCGTGACGGGACAGGCGATATTCTGTGGCAATCAGCCCCAGCATTTT. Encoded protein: CASSLCVTGQAIFCGNQPQHF.

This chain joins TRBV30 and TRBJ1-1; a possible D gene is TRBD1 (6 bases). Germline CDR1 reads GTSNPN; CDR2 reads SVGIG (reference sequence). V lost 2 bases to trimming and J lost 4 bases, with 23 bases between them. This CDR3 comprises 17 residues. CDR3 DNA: TGTGCCTGGAGTACCAGCAGGGGCGGTGTTCTGAGCACTGAAGCTTTCTTT. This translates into CAWSTSRGGVLSTEAFF.

CDR3 DNA: TGCGCCAGCAGCCCCACGAGGGCCGGGGAGCTGTTTTTT. It specifies CASSPTRAGELFF. The rearrangement links TRBV5-1 to TRBJ2-2; D is possibly TRBD2 (5 bases). V gave up 4 bases and J gave up 6 bases, with 10 bases separating them. CDR1 and CDR2 from the germline V gene are SGHRS and YFSETQ. The CDR3 spans 13 residues. Combining the CDR3 with reference TRBV5-1 and TRBJ2-2 gives the whole variable domain KAGVTQTPRYLIKTRGQQVTLSCSPISGHRSVSWYQQTPGQGLQFLFEYFSETQRNKGNFPGRFSGRQFSNSRSEMNVSTLELGDSALYLCASSPTRAGELFFGEGSRLTVL.

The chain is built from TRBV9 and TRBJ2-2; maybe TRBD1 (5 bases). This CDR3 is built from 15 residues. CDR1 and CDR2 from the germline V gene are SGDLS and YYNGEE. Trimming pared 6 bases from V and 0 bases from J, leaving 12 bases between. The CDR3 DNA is TGTGCCAGCAACCAGGGTTTTGCGAACACCGGGGAGCTGTTTTTT. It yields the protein CASNQGFANTGELFF. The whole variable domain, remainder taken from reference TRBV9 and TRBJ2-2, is DSGVTQTPKHLITATGQRVTLRCSPRSGDLSVYWYQQSLDQGLQFLIQYYNGEERAKGNILERFSAQQFPDLHSELNLSSLELGDSALYFCASNQGFANTGELFFGEGSRLTVL.

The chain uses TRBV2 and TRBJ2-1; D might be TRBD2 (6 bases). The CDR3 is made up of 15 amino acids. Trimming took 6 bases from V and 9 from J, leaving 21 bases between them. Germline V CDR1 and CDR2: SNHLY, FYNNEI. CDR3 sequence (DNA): TGTGCCAGCAGCACGTATCCGGGAGTTTCGAGTGAGCAGTTCTTC. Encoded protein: CASSTYPGVSSEQFF.

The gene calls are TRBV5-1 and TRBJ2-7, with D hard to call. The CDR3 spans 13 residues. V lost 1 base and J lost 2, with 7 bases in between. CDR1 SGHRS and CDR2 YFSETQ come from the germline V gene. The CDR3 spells CASSLINTYEQYF. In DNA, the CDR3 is TGCGCCAGCAGCTTGATAAATACCTACGAGCAGTACTTC. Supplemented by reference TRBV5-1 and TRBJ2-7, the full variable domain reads KAGVTQTPRYLIKTRGQQVTLSCSPISGHRSVSWYQQTPGQGLQFLFEYFSETQRNKGNFPGRFSGRQFSNSRSEMNVSTLELGDSALYLCASSLINTYEQYFGPGTRLTVT.

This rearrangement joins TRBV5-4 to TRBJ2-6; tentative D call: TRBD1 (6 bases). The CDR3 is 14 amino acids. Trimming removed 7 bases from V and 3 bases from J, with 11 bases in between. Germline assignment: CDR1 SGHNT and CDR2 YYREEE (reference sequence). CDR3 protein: CASGRGDGANVLTF. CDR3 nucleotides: TGTGCCAGCGGCAGGGGCGATGGGGCCAACGTCCTGACTTTC.

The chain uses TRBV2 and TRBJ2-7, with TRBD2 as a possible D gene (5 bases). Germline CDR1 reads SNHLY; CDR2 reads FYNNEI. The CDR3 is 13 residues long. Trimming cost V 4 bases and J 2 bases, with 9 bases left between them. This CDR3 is CASSAGSTYEQYF. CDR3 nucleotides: TGTGCCAGCAGTGCTGGGAGTACCTACGAGCAGTACTTC. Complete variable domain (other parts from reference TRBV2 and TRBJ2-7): EPEVTQTPSHQVTQMGQEVILRCVPISNHLYFYWYRQILGQKVEFLVSFYNNEISEKSEIFDDQFSVERPDGSNFTLKIRSTKLEDSAMYFCASSAGSTYEQYFGPGTRLTVT.